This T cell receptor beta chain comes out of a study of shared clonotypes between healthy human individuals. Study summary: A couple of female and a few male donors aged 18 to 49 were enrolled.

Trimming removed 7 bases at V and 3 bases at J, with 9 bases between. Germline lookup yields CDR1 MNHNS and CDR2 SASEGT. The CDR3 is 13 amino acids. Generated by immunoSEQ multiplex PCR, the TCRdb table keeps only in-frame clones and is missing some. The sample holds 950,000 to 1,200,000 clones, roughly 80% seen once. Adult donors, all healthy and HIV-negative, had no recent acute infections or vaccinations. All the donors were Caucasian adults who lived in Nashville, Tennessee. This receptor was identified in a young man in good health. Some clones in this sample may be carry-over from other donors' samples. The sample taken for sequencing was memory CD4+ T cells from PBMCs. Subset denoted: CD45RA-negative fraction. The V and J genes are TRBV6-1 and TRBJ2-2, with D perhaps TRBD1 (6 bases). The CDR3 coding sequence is TGTGCCAGCATTAAGGGGGACACCGGGGAGCTGTTTTTT. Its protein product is CASIKGDTGELFF.